This T cell receptor (beta chain) was identified during a study of blood T cell repertoires in COVID-19. Looking at the study overall: Italy, Spain and the United States were the sources of the convalescent and acute COVID-19 samples. Sample material is recorded as cDNA or gDNA derived from T cells, B-cell-depleted T cells, or PBMCs.

Germline loops: CDR1 SGHTA, CDR2 FQGTGA. With 5 bases removed from V and 11 bases from J, the gap between germline ends came to 15 bases. CDR3 length equals 12 residues. Original analysis: Estimated nucleated cell counts came from reference gene primer amplification. Profiled with immunoSEQ multiplex PCR; TCRdb holds only in-frame clones, not every one. That table is the source of V, J and clone size, and D and trimming were worked out from the DNA. The repertoire holds over 120,000 clones, with roughly 89% as singletons. This clonotype was sampled from a woman between 50 and 59 years old with acute or convalescent COVID-19. Source material: peripheral blood. This chain uses TRBV7-3 with TRBJ1-1; D unresolved. CDR3 region: CASSLDGGAAFF. For the CDR3, the DNA is TGTGCCAGCAGCCTCGATGGTGGAGCGGCTTTCTTT.